This T cell receptor beta chain was recorded in a study of cytomegalovirus exposure and HLA in healthy donors. About the study: For the roughly 370 genotyped donors, roughly 80% fell within the Caucasian-associated ancestry cluster. General study points: Further analysis, carried out later, found HLA-associated TCR beta chains more clonally expanded than equally common other chains. Evidence from a later analysis indicated that most CMV-associated TCR beta chains looked HLA-restricted. The study put some 150 TCR beta chains on its list as cytomegalovirus-associated.

V gave up 1 base and J gave up 3 bases, with 9 bases separating them. CDR3 length: 14 amino acids. The germline gives CDR1 SEHNR, CDR2 FQNEAQ (reference sequence). For this clone: No antigen is known for it.

The PCR contained 60 Vbeta and 13 Jbeta primers. The assay was immunoSEQ multiplex PCR, and TCRdb's table has in-frame clones only and misses some. The repertoire holds 150,000 to 200,000 clones, with around 84% as singletons. This chain joins TRBV7-9 and TRBJ2-5; D unclear. The receptor comes from a man between 18 and 29 years old in good health and CMV-seropositive. Sequenced input: PBMCs. Here the CDR3 reads CASSLVFSEETQYF. In nucleotides, the CDR3 is TGTGCCAGCAGCTTAGTTTTCTCGGAAGAGACCCAGTACTTC.